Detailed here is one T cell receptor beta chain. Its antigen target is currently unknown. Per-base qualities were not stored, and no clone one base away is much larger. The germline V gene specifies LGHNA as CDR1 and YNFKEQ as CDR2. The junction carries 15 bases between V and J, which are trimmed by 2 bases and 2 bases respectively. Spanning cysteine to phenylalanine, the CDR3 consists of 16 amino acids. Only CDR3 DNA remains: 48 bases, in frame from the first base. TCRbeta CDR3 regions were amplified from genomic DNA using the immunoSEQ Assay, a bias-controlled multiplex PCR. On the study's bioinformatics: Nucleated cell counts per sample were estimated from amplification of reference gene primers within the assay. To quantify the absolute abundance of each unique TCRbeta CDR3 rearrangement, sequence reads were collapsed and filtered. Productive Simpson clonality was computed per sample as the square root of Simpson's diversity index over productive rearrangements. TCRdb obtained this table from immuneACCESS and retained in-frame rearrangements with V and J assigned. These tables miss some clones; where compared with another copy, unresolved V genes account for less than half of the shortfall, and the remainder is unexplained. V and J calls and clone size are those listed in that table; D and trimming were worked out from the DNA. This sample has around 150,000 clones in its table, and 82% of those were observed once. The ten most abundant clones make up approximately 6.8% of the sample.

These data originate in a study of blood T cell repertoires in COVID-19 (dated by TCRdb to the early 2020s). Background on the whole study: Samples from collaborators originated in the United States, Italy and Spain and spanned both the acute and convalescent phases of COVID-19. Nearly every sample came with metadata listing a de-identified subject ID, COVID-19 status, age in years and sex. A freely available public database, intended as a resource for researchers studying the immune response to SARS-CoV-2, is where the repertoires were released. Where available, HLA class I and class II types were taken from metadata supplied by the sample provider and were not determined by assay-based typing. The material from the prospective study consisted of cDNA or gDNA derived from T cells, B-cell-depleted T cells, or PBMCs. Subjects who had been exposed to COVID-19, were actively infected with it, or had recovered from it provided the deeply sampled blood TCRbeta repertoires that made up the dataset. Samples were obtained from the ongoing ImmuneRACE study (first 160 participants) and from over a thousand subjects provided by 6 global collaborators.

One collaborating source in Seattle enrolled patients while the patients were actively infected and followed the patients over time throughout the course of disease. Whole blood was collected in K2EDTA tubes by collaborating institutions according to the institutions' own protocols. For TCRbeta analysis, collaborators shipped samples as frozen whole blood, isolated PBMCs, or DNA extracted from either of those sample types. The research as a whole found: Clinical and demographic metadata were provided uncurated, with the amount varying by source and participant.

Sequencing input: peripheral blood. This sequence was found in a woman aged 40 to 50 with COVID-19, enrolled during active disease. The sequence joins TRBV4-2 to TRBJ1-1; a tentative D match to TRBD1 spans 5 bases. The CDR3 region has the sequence CASSQYGGTPNTEAFF. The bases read TGTGCCAGCAGCCAATATGGAGGGACCCCTAACACTGAAGCTTTCTTT.